One and the same sample provided the 26 T cell receptor beta chains below, sequenced in a study of blood T cell repertoires in COVID-19. This table comes from immunoSEQ multiplex PCR, and its TCRdb copy is limited to in-frame clones, with some not included. The sample includes 290,000 or so clones, around 84% of them seen just once. Sequencing was performed on PBMCs or T cells enriched from blood (not recorded which). The receptors derive from a man aged 35 to 55 who had been exposed to COVID-19.

This clone was recorded once. The J gene is TRBJ2-3, the V gene TRBV3-1 (or the pseudogene TRBV3-2); TRBD1 matches 9 bases. This CDR3 region has 14 residues. The trim removed 4 bases at V and 6 bases at J, leaving 5 bases unmatched. Germline V gene data show CDR1 as LGHDT and CDR2 as YNNKEL (reference sequence). The CDR3 DNA reads TGTGCCAGCAGCCCCGGGACAGGGCCTGATACGCAGTATTTT. Protein: CASSPGTGPDTQYF.

The CDR3 is CASSSAGTSSHEQYF. CDR3 coding DNA: TGTGCCAGCAGCTCAGCGGGGACTAGTTCCCACGAGCAGTACTTC. The gene calls are TRBV7-3 and TRBJ2-7, with 8 nucleotides matching TRBD2. Germline CDR1 is SGHTA and CDR2 is FQGTGA. The CDR3 loop spans 15 amino acids. V lost 4 bases, J lost 5 bases, and 10 bases stayed unmatched.

The chain employs TRBV5-4 and TRBJ2-1; the match to TRBD1 covers 7 bases. CDR3 size: 14 residues. The germline V gene encodes CDR1 SGHNT and CDR2 YYREEE (reference sequence). The V gene end was trimmed by 6 bases and the J gene end by 15 bases; junction bases not matched to a gene: 18. CDR3 nucleotide sequence: TGTGCCAGCACCTACAAAACGGGACAGCGTTTATGGTTCTTC. Its protein product is CASTYKTGQRLWFF.

This chain connects TRBV7-9 to TRBJ2-2; the D gene is possibly TRBD2 (6 bases). Trimming left V 3 bases short and J 2 bases short, with 10 bases between. The CDR3 covers 15 residues. CDR1 and CDR2 from the germline V gene are SEHNR and FQNEAQ (reference sequence). The CDR3 loop reads CASSFLGGNTGELFF. CDR3 in DNA: TGTGCCAGCAGCTTCTTGGGGGGTAACACCGGGGAGCTGTTTTTT. The variable domain in full, with the rest retrieved from reference TRBV7-9 and TRBJ2-2, is DTGVSQNPRHKITKRGQNVTFRCDPISEHNRLYWYRQTLGQGPEFLTYFQNEAQLEKSRLLSDRFSAERPKGSFSTLEIQRTEQGDSAMYLCASSFLGGNTGELFFGEGSRLTVL.

About this clone itself: An end of the junction does not agree with germline; a read error may underlie this. The chain recombines TRBV7-7 with TRBJ2-1; D might be TRBD2 (6 bases). The V gene's germline CDR1 is SSHAT and CDR2 FNYEAQ (reference sequence). The CDR3 has 15 amino acids. The CDR3 DNA reads TGTGCTAGCAGCCCCGCCGGGAGATCGGACAATGAGCAGTTCTTC. This encodes CASSPAGRSDNEQFF.

The chain couples TRBV10-2 to TRBJ2-7; TRBD2 matches at 10 bases. Germline V gene lookup returns CDR1 WSHSY and CDR2 SAAADI. V gave up 0 bases and J gave up 2 bases; unmatched junction bases: 1. CDR3 size: 15 residues. The CDR3 DNA follows: TGCGCCAGCAGTGAGTCGCTAGCGGGGGCCTACGAGCAGTACTTC. Amino acids: CASSESLAGAYEQYF.

This clone appeared once. The chain has TRBV6-5 and TRBJ1-2, with no clear D. Germline CDR1 MNHEY, CDR2 SVGAGI. The CDR3 runs 13 residues. V lost 7 bases to trimming and J lost 2 bases, with 11 bases between them. CDR3 loop: CASIGVRNYGYTF. CDR3 DNA sequence: TGTGCCAGCATCGGGGTTCGGAACTATGGCTACACCTTC.

The rearrangement uses TRBV18 and TRBJ2-7, with 14 bases identical to TRBD2. The CDR3 runs 15 residues. After removal of 5 bases from V and 4 bases from J, the junction contained 4 bases not matched to a gene. Looked up from germline, CDR1 is KGHSH and CDR2 is LQKENI. In DNA form, the CDR3 reads TGTGCCAGCTCAGGACTAGCGGGAGGCGCGTACGAGCAGTACTTC. Translation gives CASSGLAGGAYEQYF.

The chain links TRBV5-6 to TRBJ1-5, with 9 bases identical to TRBD1. J lost 5 bases, V lost 3 bases, and 9 bases had no gene match. The CDR3 is 16 amino acids. CDR1 and CDR2 from the germline V gene are SGHDT and YYEEEE. CDR3 region: CASSSRDRANYQPQHF. For the CDR3, the DNA is TGTGCCAGCAGCTCGAGGGACAGGGCCAACTATCAGCCCCAGCATTTT.

This rearrangement joins TRBV27 to TRBJ1-5; possible D gene TRBD1, 5 bases. Between the trimmed V and J ends, which lost 4 bases and 6 bases, there was a span of 10 bases. The germline CDR1 and CDR2 sequences are MNHEY and SMNVEV (reference sequence). The CDR3 has 13 residues. The DNA of the CDR3 is TGTGCCAGCAGTTCGGCGGGGGGTCAGCCCCAGCATTTT. Protein sequence: CASSSAGGQPQHF.

The rearrangement joins TRBV28 to TRBJ1-2, with TRBD1 identical over 7 bases. CDR1 is MDHEN and CDR2 is SYDVKM in the germline V gene. CDR3 size: 12 residues. V dropped 6 bases and J dropped 4; count of bases not matched to a gene: 2. DNA for the CDR3: TGTGCCAGCAGGGGGACAGTCTATGGCTACACCTTC. This codes for CASRGTVYGYTF.

The rearrangement links TRBV5-1 to TRBJ1-2; D is perhaps TRBD1 (6 bases). Germline V gene data show CDR1 as SGHRS and CDR2 as YFSETQ. The CDR3 loop spans 15 amino acids. The ends were cut back, 3 bases at V and 7 bases at J, with 19 bases in the middle. The CDR3 reads CASSSTGHQSAGYTF. The CDR3 DNA reads as TGCGCCAGCAGCTCTACGGGACATCAATCCGCTGGCTACACCTTC.

The rearrangement links TRBV12-3 or TRBV12-4 to TRBJ2-2; D perhaps matches TRBD2 (6 bases). V was cut by 11 bases and J by 6 bases, with 13 bases left in between. The CDR3 totals 12 residues. The CDR3 DNA reads TGTGCCCTCTTGAGGAGGGCCGGGGAGCTGTTTTTT. Its protein product is CALLRRAGELFF.

The CDR3 bases are TGTGCCAGCTCACTGTCTAGAGTCAATGAGCAGTTCTTC. It translates to CASSLSRVNEQFF. The chain employs TRBV18 and TRBJ2-1; D remains ambiguous. Per the germline V gene, CDR1 is KGHSH and CDR2 is LQKENI. There are 13 residues in the CDR3. V lost 4 bases to trimming and J lost 6 bases, with 10 bases between them.

J is TRBJ1-1 and V is TRBV11-2; TRBD1 matches at 7 bases. V shed 6 bases and J 0 bases; nucleotides not matched to a gene: 10. This CDR3 contains 16 residues. Per germline, CDR1 SGHAT and CDR2 FQNNGV. DNA for the CDR3: TGTGCCAGCAGACGCGGACAGGTGGGGATGAACACTGAAGCTTTCTTT. Residues: CASRRGQVGMNTEAFF.

This chain joins TRBV6-6 and TRBJ1-1, with D perhaps TRBD1 (5 bases). V was clipped by 8 bases and J by 7 bases, with 14 bases between them. This CDR3 has 12 amino acids. Germline V gene lookup returns CDR1 MNHNY and CDR2 SVGAGI (reference sequence). The CDR3 nucleotides read TGTGCCAGCTCTGGGCGGAGGGGTGAAGCTTTCTTT. This sequence encodes CASSGRRGEAFF.

The rearrangement uses TRBV6-5 and TRBJ2-1; 10 bases fit TRBD2. With 6 bases clipped from V and 2 bases from J, the junction kept 4 bases outside the gene matches. The CDR3 is 15 residues long. Per germline, CDR1 MNHEY and CDR2 SVGAGI. CDR3 sequence: CASSVSGGTYNEQFF. CDR3 coding DNA: TGTGCCAGCAGCGTTAGCGGGGGGACCTACAATGAGCAGTTCTTC.

The CDR3 bases are TGCGCCAGCAGCCCCCGACAGGGAGACCCCTACGAGCAGTACTTC. Its translation: CASSPRQGDPYEQYF. The genes are TRBV5-1 and TRBJ2-7, with TRBD1 matching over 7 bases. Trimming removed 4 bases from V and 2 bases from J; junction bases left unmatched: 9. CDR3 length: 15 residues. CDR1 is SGHRS, CDR2 YFSETQ, per germline.

J is TRBJ1-5 and V is TRBV7-9, with a possible D match to TRBD1 (6 bases). Germline V gene sequence: CDR1 SEHNR, CDR2 FQNEAQ (reference sequence). Trimming cost V 5 bases and J 6 bases, with 17 bases left between them. CDR3 size: 15 residues. The DNA for the CDR3 is TGTGCCAGCAGCAGCGACAGGTTGGTAACTCAGCCCCAGCATTTT. The encoded protein is CASSSDRLVTQPQHF.

This clone was seen only a few times. As DNA, the CDR3 is TGTGCCAGTACCTCGGCGGGACAGGGGTATGGCTACACCTTC. It translates to CASTSAGQGYGYTF. V and J are TRBV19 and TRBJ1-2; 10 bases are a match to TRBD1. The CDR3 totals 14 residues. Germline-derived CDR1 and CDR2 are LNHDA and SQIVND (reference sequence). V gave up 7 bases and J gave up 5 bases; unmatched junction bases: 7.

J is TRBJ1-6 and V is TRBV5-6; 7 bases are shared with TRBD1. Germline V lookup: CDR1 SGHDT, CDR2 YYEEEE. J was trimmed by 9 bases and V by 4 bases; bases with no gene match: 4. The CDR3 runs to 13 residues. CDR3 residues: CASSETGPSPLHF. The DNA for the CDR3 is TGTGCCAGCAGCGAGACAGGGCCTTCACCCCTCCACTTT.

This clone turned up a few times. The chain employs TRBV20-1 and TRBJ2-1; D is unclear. This CDR3 region has 11 residues. V was pared by 4 bases and J by 7 bases, with 8 bases between. The V gene's germline CDR1 is DFQATT and CDR2 SNEGSKA (reference sequence). The DNA of the CDR3 is TGCAGTGCTACTAGAGGTAATGAGCAGTTCTTC. It codes for CSATRGNEQFF.

The rearrangement links TRBV11-2 to TRBJ1-1; 8 bases agree with TRBD1. With 5 bases clipped from V and 0 bases from J, the junction kept 2 bases outside the gene matches. From germline, CDR1 is SGHAT and CDR2 FQNNGV. This CDR3 is built from 14 residues. DNA of the CDR3: TGTGCCAGCAGCCCGGGACAGGTGAACACTGAAGCTTTCTTT. Translation gives CASSPGQVNTEAFF.

The CDR3 DNA reads TGTGCCAGCAGCCTGACTAGCGGGAGGGGCGAGCAGTACTTC. Translation gives CASSLTSGRGEQYF. This sequence joins TRBV7-2 and TRBJ2-7; TRBD2 agrees at 14 bases. Per germline, CDR1 SGHTA and CDR2 FQGNSA. This CDR3 is 14 amino acids long. With 5 bases clipped from V and 6 bases from J, the junction kept 3 bases outside the gene matches.

The rearrangement uses TRBV18 and TRBJ1-1, with a tentative D call TRBD1 (5 bases). The V end lost 6 bases, the J end lost 5 bases, and 19 bases lay between the germline ends. Germline loops: CDR1 KGHSH, CDR2 LQKENI. The CDR3 covers 15 residues. Here the CDR3 reads CASSSGGGESTEAFF. The CDR3 DNA follows: TGTGCCAGCTCCTCGGGGGGAGGTGAGAGTACTGAAGCTTTCTTT. Based on the CDR3 plus reference TRBV18 and TRBJ1-1, the full variable domain is NAGVMQNPRHLVRRRGQEARLRCSPMKGHSHVYWYRQLPEEGLKFMVYLQKENIIDESGMPKERFSAEFPKEGPSILRIQQVVRGDSAAYFCASSSGGGESTEAFFGQGTRLTVV.

This rearrangement joins TRBV7-9 to TRBJ2-2; 7 nucleotides line up with TRBD1. The germline V gene has CDR1 SEHNR and CDR2 FQNEAQ (reference sequence). This CDR3 region has 14 residues. V dropped 7 bases and J dropped 6; count of bases not matched to a gene: 8. CDR3 sequence: CASITGVGSGELFF. The CDR3 DNA reads TGTGCCAGCATCACAGGGGTAGGGTCCGGGGAGCTGTTTTTT.